One and the same sample provided the 18 T cell receptor beta chains below, sequenced in a study of T cell responses to AZD1222 COVID-19 vaccine. Produced via immunoSEQ multiplex PCR; TCRdb's table is partial and in-frame only. Found here are 150,000 to 200,000 clones, 85% to 95% of them singletons; the top ten hold around 0.96%. Sequenced here: peripheral blood, sampled on day 0 of AZD1222 vaccination. The source is an adult in good health.

The chain recombines TRBV5-6 with TRBJ2-7; TRBD1 agrees at 9 bases. After removal of 1 base from V and 0 bases from J, the junction contained 2 bases not matched to a gene. CDR3 size: 15 residues. Germline V CDR1 and CDR2: SGHDT, YYEEEE. CDR3 region: CASSLWDRVSYEQYF. The CDR3 DNA sequence: TGTGCCAGCAGCTTGTGGGACAGGGTCTCCTACGAGCAGTACTTC.

The genes are TRBV23-1 and TRBJ1-2, with TRBD1 as a possible D gene (5 bases). TRBV23-1 is an open reading frame, and its role is uncertain. The ends were cut back, 2 bases at V and 2 bases at J, with 27 bases in the middle. The CDR3 loop spans 20 amino acids. The CDR3 nucleotides are TGCGCCAGCAGTCAACCTCTAAGGGGACCCACGTCCCCCGTAAACTATGGCTACACCTTC. Amino acids: CASSQPLRGPTSPVNYGYTF.

CDR3 region: CASSLGTAGYNSPLHF. In DNA form, the CDR3 reads TGTGCCAGCAGTTTGGGGACGGCTGGTTATAATTCACCCCTCCACTTT. The rearrangement joins TRBV28 to TRBJ1-6; TRBD1 is a possible D gene (5 bases). This CDR3 has 16 residues. CDR1 MDHEN and CDR2 SYDVKM come from the germline V gene. The germline V and J ends were trimmed by 3 bases and 4 bases, with 13 bases remaining between them.

The rearrangement joins TRBV2 to TRBJ2-4; D not certain. V dropped 2 bases and J dropped 3 bases, with 20 bases sitting between them. The CDR3 contains 18 residues. The germline V gene has CDR1 SNHLY and CDR2 FYNNEI. CDR3 sequence: CASSELVGILPGKNIQYF. CDR3 bases: TGTGCCAGCAGTGAATTGGTGGGAATCCTCCCGGGCAAAAACATTCAGTACTTC.

Only one count was recorded for this clone. The chain joins TRBV4-1 to TRBJ1-1; D might be TRBD1 (5 bases). V was cut by 1 base and J by 5 bases, with 11 bases left in between. Germline-derived CDR1 and CDR2 are MGHRA and YSYEKL. The CDR3 totals 14 residues. CDR3 nucleotides: TGCGCCAGCAGCCAAGTAGGGGCTCTTACTGAAGCTTTCTTT. As protein: CASSQVGALTEAFF.

The rearrangement joins TRBV6-5 to TRBJ2-7; the D gene could be TRBD1 or TRBD2 (5 bases each). The CDR3 has 13 residues. V was shortened by 5 bases and J by 3 bases, with 11 bases between the two germline ends. Germline values: CDR1 MNHEY, CDR2 SVGAGI. CDR3 amino acids: CASSTGPYYEQYF. The CDR3 DNA follows: TGTGCCAGCAGTACGGGACCGTACTACGAGCAGTACTTC.

V and J are TRBV15 and TRBJ1-1; no definite D call. This CDR3 is 12 amino acids long. V dropped 5 bases and J dropped 3 bases, with 7 bases sitting between them. Per germline, CDR1 LNHNV and CDR2 YYDKDF (reference sequence). CDR3 in DNA: TGTGCCACCAGCGTCTTGGACACTGAAGCTTTCTTT. This gives the protein CATSVLDTEAFF.

CDR3 region: CASIGVNTEAFF. In DNA form, the CDR3 reads TGTGCCAGCATCGGGGTGAACACTGAAGCTTTCTTT. V is TRBV12-3 or TRBV12-4 and J is TRBJ1-1, with D unclear. The CDR3 contains 12 residues. Trimming left V 7 bases short and J 0 bases short, with 6 bases between.

A single count supports this clone. The rearrangement links TRBV11-2 to TRBJ2-1, with D possibly matching TRBD2 (5 bases). CDR3 size: 14 residues. Trimming removed 5 bases at V and 8 bases at J, with 16 bases between. CDR1 and CDR2 (germline): SGHAT, FQNNGV. Written as DNA, the CDR3 is TGTGCCAGCAGCACCGGGATACTCGGGCATGAGCAGTTCTTC. Translating gives CASSTGILGHEQFF.

CDR3: CASSYGQAKYGYTF. The CDR3 DNA sequence: TGTGCCAGCAGTTACGGACAGGCGAAGTATGGCTACACCTTC. The J gene is TRBJ1-2, the V gene TRBV6-5; 7 nucleotides align to TRBD1. This CDR3 region has 14 residues. CDR1 is MNHEY, CDR2 SVGAGI, per germline. Unmatched junction bases numbered 5, after V lost 2 bases and J lost 5 bases.

The chain carries TRBV6-5 and TRBJ1-6; D possibly corresponds to TRBD1 (6 bases). Germline CDR1 reads MNHEY; CDR2 reads SVGAGI. Trimming took 5 bases from V and 8 from J, leaving 13 bases between them. CDR3 size: 14 residues. Here the CDR3 DNA reads TGTGCCAGCAGTCCTACAGGGTACGATTCACCCCTCCACTTT. This sequence encodes CASSPTGYDSPLHF.

This sequence joins TRBV6-5 and TRBJ2-6; a weak D match, TRBD2 (5 bases). V shed 0 bases and J shed 3 bases, with 9 bases lying between them. The CDR3 is made up of 16 amino acids. In germline, CDR1 is MNHEY, CDR2 SVGAGI. The CDR3 DNA is TGTGCCAGCAGTTACTCGAAGGCGGGTGGGGCCAACGTCCTGACTTTC. Its protein is CASSYSKAGGANVLTF.

The chain links TRBV6-5 to TRBJ2-7; D may correspond to TRBD1 or TRBD2 (5 bases each). Trimming cost V 8 bases and J 2 bases, with 16 bases left between them. CDR1 and CDR2 from the germline V gene are MNHEY and SVGAGI. CDR3 length: 14 amino acids. The CDR3 DNA reads TGTGCCAGCGGTTTAAGGGACCCCCCCTACGAGCAGTACTTC. Its protein product is CASGLRDPPYEQYF.

This clone is a singleton in its sample. This chain uses TRBV5-4 with TRBJ1-5; TRBD1 matches at 9 bases. The V and J ends lost 4 bases and 5 bases, in that order; junction bases with no gene match: 7. Per germline, CDR1 SGHNT and CDR2 YYREEE (reference sequence). CDR3 length: 15 residues. The CDR3 region is CASSHGTGRDQPQHF. DNA of the CDR3: TGTGCCAGCAGCCATGGGACAGGGAGGGATCAGCCCCAGCATTTT. The complete variable domain, with remaining parts taken from reference TRBV5-4 and TRBJ1-5, reads ETGVTQSPTHLIKTRGQQVTLRCSSQSGHNTVSWYQQALGQGPQFIFQYYREEENGRGNFPPRFSGLQFPNYSSELNVNALELDDSALYLCASSHGTGRDQPQHFGDGTRLSIL.

The chain recombines TRBV28 with TRBJ1-5; D not resolved. V dropped 6 bases and J dropped 3 bases, with 6 bases sitting between them. From germline, CDR1 is MDHEN and CDR2 SYDVKM. The CDR3 sequence is 12 residues long. The CDR3 is CASRGPNQPQHF. The CDR3 coding sequence is TGTGCCAGCAGGGGTCCCAATCAGCCCCAGCATTTT.

The V and J genes are TRBV29-1 and TRBJ1-2; a possible D gene is TRBD1 (6 bases). CDR1 is SQVTM, CDR2 ANQGSEA, per germline. V was cut by 7 bases and J by 4 bases, with 13 bases left in between. The CDR3 spans 12 residues. The CDR3, as DNA: TGCAGCGCTAAGGGGGGGGCCTATGGCTACACCTTC. Translating gives CSAKGGAYGYTF.

V gene TRBV3-1 (or the pseudogene TRBV3-2) combines with J gene TRBJ1-6, with D possibly matching TRBD1 (6 bases). The ends were cut back, 3 bases at V and 7 bases at J, with 16 bases in the middle. This CDR3 has 16 residues. CDR1 is LGHDT, CDR2 YNNKEL, per germline (reference sequence). The CDR3 is CASSQPEATGNSPLHF. DNA for the CDR3: TGTGCCAGCAGCCAGCCCGAAGCTACAGGGAATTCACCCCTCCACTTT.

The genes are TRBV7-9 and TRBJ2-5; D possibly corresponds to TRBD2 (6 bases). The CDR3 extends over 14 amino acids. V was pared by 5 bases and J by 2 bases, with 12 bases between. The V gene's germline CDR1 is SEHNR and CDR2 FQNEAQ (reference sequence). The CDR3 reads CASSLGGGQETQYF. CDR3 nucleotides: TGTGCCAGCAGCCTGGGAGGAGGTCAAGAGACCCAGTACTTC.